This T cell receptor beta chain was captured by sequencing in a study of type 1 and type 2 diabetes patients. Study-wide context: The cohort mixed type 1 diabetes, type 2 diabetes and nondiabetic donors. General study findings and limits: Groups were not age- or gender-matched, which may bias interpretation.

There are 14 residues in the CDR3. Germline values: CDR1 MDHEN, CDR2 SYDVKM. Anyone with other autoimmune disease or infection in the prior four weeks was excluded. Roughly 10 milliliters of peripheral blood were drawn from each donor. This clonotype has a single count. Its antigen is still unknown. The germline gene is not matched at one end of the junction; a read error may be the cause. Genomic DNA was the PCR template. Amplification of the beta chain CDR3 used 30 forward and 13 reverse multiplex primers. Via MiXCR, TCRdb re-called the multiplex PCR reads, giving one row per CDR3 protein. Among about 250,000 distinct CDR3 sequences listed, 40% to 50% were seen once.

This sequence originates from a man aged 18 to 29 with type 2 diabetes. The chain recombines TRBV28 with TRBJ1-1; no definite D call. Sequenced sample: peripheral blood mononuclear cells (PBMCs). The CDR3 coding sequence is TGTGCCTGCAGTACAGACGCCATGAACACTGAAGCTTTCTTT. Residues: CACSTDAMNTEAFF.